This TCR beta chain was recovered during a study of T-cell reconstitution after alpha-beta-depleted transplantation in children (dated by TCRdb to 2016 to 2017). Turning to the overall study: T-cell immune reconstitution after TCRalphabeta/CD19-depleted allogeneic hematopoietic cell transplantation in children was quantitatively tracked in the study by means of TCR repertoire profiling. Broad study findings and their caveats: Over subsequent months, a decline in hyperexpanded clone frequencies was noted, and after one year, T-cell counts and TCRbeta diversity were mostly ascribed to newly produced T cells. Apparently early alphabetaT-cell count recovery about two months after transplant reportedly relied on only several hundred rapidly expanded clones derived from non-depleted graft cells. In some patients, the high TCRbeta diversity seen at day 60 was put down to recipient T cells and intrathymic progenitors that had survived conditioning.

Libraries were made using PCR. Sequencing relied on an Illumina HiSeq 2500. To normalize quantification of the TCRbeta repertoire, the TCR libraries were built with molecular barcoding that relied on unique molecular identifiers. TCRdb reanalyzed the raw reads on its own, using fastp at Q25 for trimming and MiXCR for clone calling, and kept in-frame beta chains. Each CDR3 protein appears once, grouped with its most common genes and DNA. This sample holds hundreds of thousands of distinct CDR3 sequences; around 13% were observed only once. The ten largest clones represent about 0.79% of the sample. Deletion took 5 bases off V and 3 bases off J, with a span of 9 bases between the germline ends. The CDR3 holds 12 amino acids from the cysteine to the phenylalanine. CDR3 DNA only is kept here, 36 bases in frame from base 1. The germline V gene (reference sequence) supplies CDR1 DFQATT and CDR2 SNEGSKA. This clonotype was seen a few times. The antigen this receptor binds is unknown. Per-nucleotide qualities are absent, and no much larger clonotype sits a single base away.

This sample's treatment or condition label indicates: allogeneic hematopoietic cell transplantation with graft depleted of TCRalphabeta T cells and CD19 B cells. The children who served as transplant recipients had been given grafts of TCRalphabeta/CD19-depleted allogeneic hematopoietic cells. The receptor's source is a girl aged 2 to 9 with congenital amegakaryocytic thrombocytopenia, due to receive a stem cell transplant. Sequences were derived from PBMCs, sampled before TCRalphabeta/CD19-depleted stem cell transplant. The chain joins TRBV20-1 to TRBJ2-3; the D gene cannot be named for sure. In nucleotide form, the sequence is TGCAGTGCTGGCCTCGGGACAGATACGCAGTATTTT. Its protein reads: CSAGLGTDTQYF.